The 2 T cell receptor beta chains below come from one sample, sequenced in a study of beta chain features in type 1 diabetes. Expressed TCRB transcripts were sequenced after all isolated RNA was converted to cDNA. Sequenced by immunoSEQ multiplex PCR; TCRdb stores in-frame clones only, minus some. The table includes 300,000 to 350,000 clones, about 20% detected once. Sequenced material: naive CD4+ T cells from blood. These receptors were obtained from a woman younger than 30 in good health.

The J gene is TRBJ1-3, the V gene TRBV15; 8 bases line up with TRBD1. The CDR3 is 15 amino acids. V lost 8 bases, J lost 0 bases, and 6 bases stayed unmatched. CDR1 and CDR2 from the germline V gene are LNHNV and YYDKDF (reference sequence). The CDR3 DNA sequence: TGTGCCACCCAAAACAGGGGGTTCTCTGGAAACACCATATATTTT. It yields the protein CATQNRGFSGNTIYF.

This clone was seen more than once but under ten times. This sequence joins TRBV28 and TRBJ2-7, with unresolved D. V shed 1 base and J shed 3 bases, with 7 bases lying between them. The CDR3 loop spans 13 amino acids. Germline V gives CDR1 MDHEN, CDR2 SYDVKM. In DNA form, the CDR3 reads TGTGCCAGCAGTTTATCGGTCCGCTACGAGCAGTACTTC. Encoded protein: CASSLSVRYEQYF. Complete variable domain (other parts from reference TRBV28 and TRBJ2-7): DVKVTQSSRYLVKRTGEKVFLECVQDMDHENMFWYRQDPGLGLRLIYFSYDVKMKEKGDIPEGYSVSREKKERFSLILESASTNQTSMYLCASSLSVRYEQYFGPGTRLTVT.